These 22 T cell receptor beta chains came from one sample sequenced in a study of shared clonotypes between healthy human individuals. The data were produced by immunoSEQ multiplex PCR, yet TCRdb's version contains in-frame clones alone and is incomplete. Among about 490,000 clones listed, over 65% were seen once. The sequenced material came from PBMCs. The receptor set was obtained from a woman in her forties in good health. Some clones in this sample may be carry-over from other donors' samples.

This clone was seen only once. This chain connects TRBV14 to TRBJ2-1; 7 positions match TRBD1. V lost 2 bases and J lost 3; bases outside the gene matches: 4. The CDR3 has 15 residues. Germline V gives CDR1 SGHDN, CDR2 FVKESK. The CDR3 protein is CASSQRDSYYNEQFF. The DNA of the CDR3 is TGTGCCAGCAGCCAAAGGGACAGTTACTACAATGAGCAGTTCTTC.

The V gene is TRBV19, the J gene TRBJ1-5; D is unresolved. V was shortened by 7 bases and J by 0 bases, with 10 bases between the two germline ends. From germline, CDR1 is LNHDA and CDR2 SQIVND (reference sequence). This CDR3 has 14 amino acids. This chain's CDR3 is CASKEAYSNQPQHF. The CDR3 coding sequence is TGTGCCAGTAAGGAGGCCTATAGCAATCAGCCCCAGCATTTT. The complete variable domain, with remaining parts taken from reference TRBV19 and TRBJ1-5, reads DGGITQSPKYLFRKEGQNVTLSCEQNLNHDAMYWYRQDPGQGLRLIYYSQIVNDFQKGDIAEGYSVSREKKESFPLTVTSAQKNPTAFYLCASKEAYSNQPQHFGDGTRLSIL.

V gene TRBV15 combines with J gene TRBJ2-1; 8 nucleotides match TRBD2. J lost 8 bases, V lost 5 bases, and 14 bases had no gene match. The CDR3 covers 16 residues. CDR1 is LNHNV and CDR2 is YYDKDF in the germline V gene (reference sequence). For the CDR3, the DNA is TGTGCCACCAGCTCCACCGGGACTAGGGGCGTGGATGAGCAGTTCTTC. The encoded protein is CATSSTGTRGVDEQFF. Drawing the rest from reference TRBV15 and TRBJ2-1, the complete variable domain is DAMVIQNPRYQVTQFGKPVTLSCSQTLNHNVMYWYQQKSSQAPKLLFHYYDKDFNNEADTPDNFQSRRPNTSFCFLDIRSPGLGDTAMYLCATSSTGTRGVDEQFFGPGTRLTVL.

CDR3 nucleotides: TGTGCCAGCGGGACTCTGGAGACCCAGTACTTC. Its protein product is CASGTLETQYF. The chain is built from TRBV11-2 and TRBJ2-5; possibly TRBD2 for D (6 bases). The germline V gene encodes CDR1 SGHAT and CDR2 FQNNGV. The CDR3 extends over 11 amino acids. V was shortened by 8 bases and J by 5 bases, with 9 bases between the two germline ends.

This clone was recorded a few times. The chain uses TRBV10-2 and TRBJ2-7, with D unresolved. The V gene's germline CDR1 is WSHSY and CDR2 SAAADI. Between the trimmed V and J ends, which lost 2 bases and 10 bases, there was a span of 0 bases. The length of the CDR3 is 8 residues. CDR3 nucleotides: TGCGCCAGCAGTGAGCAGTACTTC. Translated, it gives CASSEQYF.

The J gene is TRBJ2-6, the V gene TRBV10-2; tentatively, D is TRBD2 (5 bases). V was shortened by 7 bases and J by 2 bases, with 18 bases between the two germline ends. The CDR3 spans 17 residues. CDR1 is WSHSY and CDR2 is SAAADI in the germline V gene. This CDR3 is CASTPPRARTGANVLTF. The CDR3 DNA follows: TGCGCCAGCACTCCTCCGAGGGCCCGAACTGGGGCCAACGTCCTGACTTTC.

In DNA form, the CDR3 reads TGTGCCAGCAGCCGTGACTCGGGGGCGTCCCAATTTTACGAGCAGTACTTC. It encodes CASSRDSGASQFYEQYF. The chain joins TRBV7-2 to TRBJ2-7; tentatively, D is TRBD1 or TRBD2 (6 bases each). The CDR3 length is 17 residues. The germline gives CDR1 SGHTA, CDR2 FQGNSA. V was trimmed by 5 bases and J by 4 bases, leaving 24 bases between them.

The rearrangement links TRBV28 to TRBJ2-1, with 15 bases matching TRBD2. V lost 4 bases, J lost 8 bases, and 12 bases stayed unmatched. The CDR3 sequence is 18 residues long. Germline values: CDR1 MDHEN, CDR2 SYDVKM. The CDR3 DNA reads as TGTGCCAGCAGTTCGGGACTAGCGGGAGGATCGCTTTCAGATGAGCAGTTCTTC. Translating gives CASSSGLAGGSLSDEQFF.

The chain joins TRBV7-7 to TRBJ2-5; D possibly matches TRBD1 or TRBD2 (5 bases each). The V gene's germline CDR1 is SSHAT and CDR2 FNYEAQ (reference sequence). CDR3 length: 15 residues. V dropped 3 bases and J dropped 2 bases, with 13 bases sitting between them. CDR3 in amino acids: CASSFGTASQETQYF. DNA for the CDR3: TGTGCCAGCAGCTTCGGGACGGCTAGTCAAGAGACCCAGTACTTC.

The V call is TRBV7-8, the J call TRBJ2-1, with 12 nucleotides matching TRBD2. The CDR3 totals 15 residues. The germline CDR1 and CDR2 sequences are SGHVS and FQNEAQ. With 5 bases clipped from V and 8 bases from J, the junction kept 7 bases outside the gene matches. CDR3 in DNA: TGTGCCAGCAGCCCTTCTAGCGGGAGGGCTGATGAGCAGTTCTTC. Amino acids: CASSPSSGRADEQFF.

The V gene is TRBV19, the J gene TRBJ2-5; 8 nucleotides agree with TRBD1. The CDR3 contains 13 residues. Per germline, CDR1 LNHDA and CDR2 SQIVND (reference sequence). Trimming cost V 4 bases and J 4 bases; bases outside gene matches: 2. CDR3 residues: CASSKDRAETQYF. DNA of the CDR3: TGTGCCAGTAGTAAGGACAGGGCAGAGACCCAGTACTTC.

V usage is TRBV6-4 and J usage is TRBJ2-6; maybe TRBD2 (7 bases). CDR3 length: 15 residues. From germline, CDR1 is MRHNA and CDR2 SNTAGT. Trimming shortened V by 3 bases and J by 2 bases, and 8 bases separated the two germline ends. The CDR3 sequence is CASSEGGAGANVLTF. CDR3 DNA sequence: TGTGCCAGCAGTGAAGGGGGGGCTGGGGCCAACGTCCTGACTTTC.

The rearrangement uses TRBV28 and TRBJ2-5; TRBD1 is a possible D gene (6 bases). V lost 3 bases and J lost 2, with 13 bases in between. The germline V gene encodes CDR1 MDHEN and CDR2 SYDVKM. There are 15 residues in the CDR3. The CDR3 nucleotides read TGTGCCAGCAGTTTCCTCGGCGGACAGCAAGAGACCCAGTACTTC. It translates to CASSFLGGQQETQYF.

The J gene is TRBJ2-3, the V gene TRBV9; unclear D gene. The germline gives CDR1 SGDLS, CDR2 YYNGEE. V was shortened by 4 bases and J by 1 base, with 4 bases between the two germline ends. The CDR3 runs to 12 residues. CDR3 protein: CASSLRTDTQYF. DNA for the CDR3: TGTGCCAGCAGCCTGCGCACAGATACGCAGTATTTT.

The rearrangement uses TRBV6-1 and TRBJ2-1; D not resolved. The ends were cut back, 7 bases at V and 5 bases at J, with 3 bases in the middle. The CDR3 runs to 10 residues. The germline gives CDR1 MNHNS, CDR2 SASEGT. The CDR3 region is CASNNNEQFF. The CDR3, as DNA: TGTGCCAGCAACAACAATGAGCAGTTCTTC.

The sample holds one count of this clone. This rearrangement joins TRBV30 to TRBJ1-2, with 7 bases that match TRBD1. The length of the CDR3 is 15 residues. The trim removed 1 base at V and 7 bases at J, leaving 12 bases unmatched. CDR1 and CDR2 (germline): GTSNPN, SVGIG (reference sequence). Written as DNA, the CDR3 is TGTGCCTGGAGTGCCGAAGGAATAAGGGGGCTTGGCTACACCTTC. Translation gives CAWSAEGIRGLGYTF.

The chain links TRBV13 to TRBJ2-2; TRBD2 might be the D (6 bases). The germline CDR1 and CDR2 sequences are PRHDT and FYEKMQ (reference sequence). The CDR3 has 14 amino acids. V shed 3 bases and J shed 15 bases, with 20 bases lying between them. CDR3 protein: CASSFGLNLAVVFF. The CDR3 DNA sequence: TGTGCCAGCAGCTTTGGACTTAATTTAGCGGTTGTGTTTTTT.

The V and J genes are TRBV28 and TRBJ2-7; D gene unclear. Between the trimmed V and J ends, which lost 6 bases and 2 bases, there was a span of 8 bases. This CDR3 comprises 12 residues. Germline V lookup: CDR1 MDHEN, CDR2 SYDVKM. Here the CDR3 reads CASSSSTYEQYF. In DNA, the CDR3 is TGTGCCAGCAGCAGCAGTACCTACGAGCAGTACTTC.

The rearrangement joins TRBV11-2 to TRBJ2-5; 11 bases map to TRBD1. CDR1 is SGHAT and CDR2 is FQNNGV in the germline V gene. The CDR3 has 17 residues. Trimming cost V 7 bases and J 5 bases; bases outside gene matches: 15. CDR3 amino acids: CASNTYLGQGGVETQYF. In DNA form, the CDR3 reads TGTGCCAGCAACACTTATTTGGGACAGGGGGGCGTCGAGACCCAGTACTTC.

In its sample, this clone was seen many times. The V call is TRBV28, the J call TRBJ1-2; D not certain. Looked up from germline, CDR1 is MDHEN and CDR2 is SYDVKM. The CDR3 is 13 residues long. Trimming removed 7 bases at V and 7 bases at J, with 16 bases between. CDR3: CASTPGGHGGYTF. The CDR3 coding sequence is TGTGCCAGCACTCCCGGCGGGCACGGTGGCTACACCTTC.

The chain joins TRBV18 to TRBJ2-7, with D possibly called TRBD1 or TRBD2 (5 bases each). V lost 6 bases and J 2 bases, leaving 14 bases between the germline ends. This CDR3 is 14 amino acids long. In germline, CDR1 is KGHSH, CDR2 LQKENI. The chain's CDR3 is CASSPGLLAYEQYF. CDR3 coding DNA: TGTGCCAGCTCTCCGGGGCTGCTGGCCTACGAGCAGTACTTC.

This clone was recorded at least ten times. The V and J genes are TRBV19 and TRBJ1-1; D ambiguous. The CDR3 sequence is 13 residues long. The germline CDR1 and CDR2 sequences are LNHDA and SQIVND (reference sequence). The ends were cut back, 5 bases at V and 0 bases at J, with 7 bases in the middle. The CDR3 nucleotides read TGTGCCAGTAGTGCAACAATGAACACTGAAGCTTTCTTT. This gives the protein CASSATMNTEAFF.